These T cell receptor beta chains were read from a single sample in a study of T-cell memory formation after mild COVID-19. MiXCR was run by TCRdb on the 5' RACE reads, yielding one entry per CDR3 protein. This sample yields roughly 130,000 distinct CDR3 sequences, of which approximately 5.9% are seen a single time; approximately 2.3% belongs to the top ten. Material: PBMCs or a T cell subset sorted from them (not recorded which). These receptor sequences come from an adult woman who had mild COVID-19 (a few samples of this study predate the infection). Cell type and time point are not known. CDR3s include the opening cysteine and the closing phenylalanine or tryptophan. D genes are given only for firm matches. Expanded clones get a size class; other rows say once, few or many, or leave the size out.

TRBJ2-1 NA TRBV5-1 many CASSLDGASYNEQFF TGCGCCAGCAGCTTGGACGGCGCCTCCTACAATGAGCAGTTCTTC
TRBJ2-2 TRBD2 TRBV9 NA CASNRGAGAPGTGELFF TGTGCCAGCAACCGGGGAGCGGGGGCCCCCGGCACCGGGGAGCTGTTTTTT
TRBJ2-2 NA TRBV30 NA CAWRRRNTGELFF TGTGCCTGGAGGCGGAGGAACACCGGGGAGCTGTTTTTT
TRBJ2-7 NA TRBV20-1 few CSAQTGTAQGVQYF TGCAGTGCTCAGACCGGGACGGCTCAGGGTGTGCAGTACTTC
TRBJ1-1 TRBD1 TRBV5-5 NA CASSSGAGGLNTEAFF TGTGCCAGCAGCTCCGGGGCAGGGGGCCTGAACACTGAAGCTTTCTTT
TRBJ2-7 NA TRBV12-3/TRBV12-4 few CASSLWKGSEQYF TGTGCCAGCAGTTTATGGAAGGGGTCCGAGCAGTACTTC
TRBJ2-5 NA TRBV4-1 few CASSPGERETQYF TGCGCCAGCAGCCCGGGGGAGAGGGAGACCCAGTACTTC
TRBJ2-1 NA TRBV5-1 few CASSDHSAVDEQFF TGCGCCAGCAGCGACCACTCGGCAGTGGATGAGCAGTTCTTC
TRBJ1-5 TRBD1 TRBV7-9 NA CASSPDRGNQPQHF TGTGCCAGCAGCCCTGACAGGGGGAATCAGCCCCAGCATTTT
TRBJ2-5 NA TRBV5-6 NA CASSRIAGGPPPWYQETQYF TGTGCCAGCAGCAGAATCGCAGGAGGGCCCCCACCTTGGTACCAAGAGACCCAGTACTTC
TRBJ2-3 TRBD1 TRBV27 many CASSLRTRTGGKDTQYF TGTGCCAGCAGTCTGAGAACCCGGACAGGGGGCAAAGATACGCAGTATTTT
TRBJ2-4 TRBD1 TRBV4-2 few CASSQEKTGGSKNIQYF TGTGCCAGCAGCCAAGAGAAGACAGGGGGGTCCAAAAACATTCAGTACTTC
TRBJ2-2 NA TRBV7-9 few CASSLLSGTTGELFF TGTGCCAGCAGCTTATTGTCGGGGACCACGGGGGAGCTGTTTTTT
TRBJ2-7 NA TRBV20-1 many CSARDGGYEQYF TGCAGTGCTAGAGACGGCGGGTACGAGCAGTACTTC
TRBJ1-1 NA TRBV20-1 many CSATRSVAEAFF TGCAGTGCGACGAGGTCAGTGGCTGAAGCTTTCTTT
TRBJ1-4 TRBD1 TRBV12-3/TRBV12-4 few CASRRHGQGNEKLFF TGTGCCAGCAGGCGCCATGGACAGGGGAATGAAAAACTGTTTTTT
TRBJ2-7 NA TRBV7-9 NA CASSFLPFRGRSSYEQYF TGTGCCAGCAGCTTTCTTCCCTTTCGAGGGAGGAGCTCCTACGAGCAGTACTTC
TRBJ2-5 TRBD1 TRBV27 NA CASSFNTGGAETQYF TGTGCCAGCAGTTTCAACACAGGGGGCGCAGAGACCCAGTACTTC
TRBJ2-3 NA TRBV18 many CASPPRGEGTDTQYF TGTGCCAGCCCTCCCCGGGGCGAAGGCACAGATACGCAGTATTTT
TRBJ2-7 TRBD1 TRBV29-1 many CSVPTGGLPYEQYF TGCAGCGTCCCGACAGGGGGCTTGCCCTACGAGCAGTACTTC
TRBJ2-5 TRBD1 TRBV7-6 many CASSLRDRAELEETQYF TGTGCCAGCAGCTTAAGAGACAGGGCAGAACTAGAGGAGACCCAGTACTTC
TRBJ2-7 NA TRBV12-3/TRBV12-4 many CASSSTYEQYF TGTGCCAGCAGTTCGACCTACGAGCAGTACTTC
TRBJ2-3 TRBD2 TRBV19 few CASRRPGRDRDTQYF TGTGCCAGTAGACGGCCGGGGAGGGATCGAGATACGCAGTATTTT
TRBJ1-3 TRBD1 TRBV3-1 NA CARSVDPGGSGDTIYF TGTGCCAGGAGCGTAGACCCAGGGGGTTCTGGAGACACCATATATTTT
TRBJ2-1 TRBD2 TRBV24-1 NA CATSGPGLAGIDEQFF TGTGCCACCAGTGGGCCGGGACTAGCGGGAATCGATGAGCAGTTCTTC
TRBJ1-2 NA TRBV20-1 NA CSARKPDAVDGPYTF TGCAGTGCTAGGAAACCCGACGCGGTAGACGGTCCTTACACCTTC
TRBJ2-5 TRBD1 TRBV6-5 many CASSWTGETQYF TGTGCCAGCAGTTGGACAGGAGAGACCCAGTACTTC
TRBJ2-5 TRBD2 TRBV7-8 many CASSSRLEREGETQYF TGTGCCAGCAGCTCCCGACTCGAGCGGGAGGGGGAGACCCAGTACTTC
TRBJ2-7 NA TRBV5-1 many CASSYKGAPYEQYF TGCGCCAGCAGCTACAAGGGTGCCCCCTACGAGCAGTACTTC
TRBJ1-1 TRBD1 TRBV12-3/TRBV12-4 NA CASISGGTENTEAFF TGTGCCAGCATTTCGGGCGGGACAGAGAACACTGAAGCTTTCTTT
TRBJ1-4 TRBD1 TRBV12-3/TRBV12-4 NA CASSWGQGVEKLFF TGTGCCAGCAGTTGGGGACAGGGTGTGGAAAAACTGTTTTTT
TRBJ2-3 TRBD2 TRBV5-1 NA CASSLSGVISTDTQYF TGCGCCAGCAGCCTGAGCGGGGTTATAAGCACAGATACGCAGTATTTT
TRBJ2-1 TRBD1 TRBV12-3/TRBV12-4 many CASSLLGQGFNEQFF TGTGCCAGCAGTTTGTTGGGACAGGGTTTCAATGAGCAGTTCTTC
TRBJ2-3 NA TRBV19 NA CASSGRSSTDTQYF TGTGCCAGTAGTGGTCGATCTAGCACAGATACGCAGTATTTT
TRBJ1-1 NA TRBV7-2 many CASSFGGWITEAFF TGTGCCAGCAGCTTTGGGGGGTGGATCACTGAAGCTTTCTTT
TRBJ2-7 TRBD2 TRBV29-1 NA CSVERSPGGDFEQYF TGCAGCGTTGAACGAAGTCCGGGGGGGGACTTCGAGCAGTACTTC
TRBJ1-2 TRBD1 TRBV20-1 few CSAVQGAGDYGYTF TGCAGTGCCGTACAGGGGGCCGGGGACTATGGCTACACCTTC
TRBJ1-2 NA TRBV5-1 NA CASSLGRSFGYTF TGCGCCAGCAGCTTGGGAAGGAGTTTTGGCTACACCTTC
TRBJ1-2 TRBD1 TRBV6-6 many CASSPTGDYGYTF TGTGCCAGCAGCCCTACAGGGGACTATGGCTACACCTTC
TRBJ1-2 NA TRBV12-3/TRBV12-4 NA CASSPYSGGNGYTF TGTGCCAGCAGTCCCTATTCCGGGGGCAATGGCTACACCTTC
TRBJ1-2 NA TRBV14 few CATGGGYTF TGTGCCACCGGCGGCGGCTACACCTTC
TRBJ1-2 NA TRBV29-1 NA CSVIQGIGYGYTF TGCAGCGTAATCCAGGGTATCGGCTATGGCTACACCTTC
TRBJ2-1 NA TRBV5-1 many CASSWRTEQFF TGCGCCAGCAGCTGGCGAACCGAGCAGTTCTTC
TRBJ2-7 TRBD1 TRBV5-1 many CASSSSTGGPYEQYF TGCGCCAGCAGCTCGTCGACAGGGGGTCCCTACGAGCAGTACTTC
TRBJ1-5 NA TRBV29-1 few CSVGGQPQHF TGCAGCGTTGGTGGTCAGCCCCAGCATTTT
TRBJ2-3 NA TRBV28 many CASSFGGLVSGADTQYF TGTGCCAGCAGTTTTGGGGGACTTGTGTCGGGCGCAGATACGCAGTATTTT
TRBJ1-5 TRBD1 TRBV2 few CASSEEGARQPQHF TGTGCCAGCAGTGAAGAGGGGGCTCGGCAGCCCCAGCATTTT
TRBJ2-7 TRBD1 TRBV10-3 few CAISDLGQGAVEQYF TGTGCCATCAGTGACCTGGGACAGGGGGCGGTCGAGCAGTACTTC
TRBJ1-5 NA TRBV5-5 few CASSYSRGGNQPQHF TGTGCCAGCAGCTATAGCAGGGGTGGCAATCAGCCCCAGCATTTT
TRBJ1-2 NA TRBV29-1 NA CSVLGASNYGYTF TGCAGCGTCCTAGGAGCCTCTAACTATGGCTACACCTTC
TRBJ2-5 NA TRBV18 NA CATQGGQQETQYF TGTGCCACCCAAGGGGGGCAGCAAGAGACCCAGTACTTC